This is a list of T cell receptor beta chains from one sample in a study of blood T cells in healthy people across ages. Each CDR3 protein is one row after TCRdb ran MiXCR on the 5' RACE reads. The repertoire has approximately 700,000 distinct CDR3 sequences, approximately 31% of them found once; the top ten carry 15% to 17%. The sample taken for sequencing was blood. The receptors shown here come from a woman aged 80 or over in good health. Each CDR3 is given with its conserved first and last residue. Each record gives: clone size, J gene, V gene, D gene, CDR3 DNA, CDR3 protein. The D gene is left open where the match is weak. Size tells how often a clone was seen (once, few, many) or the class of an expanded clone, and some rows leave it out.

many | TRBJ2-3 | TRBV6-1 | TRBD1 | TGTGCCAGCAGGACAGGGAGTCTACTTGATACGCAGTATTTT | CASRTGSLLDTQYF
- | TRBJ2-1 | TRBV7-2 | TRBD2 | TGTGCCAGCAGCCTAAGGGCTAGCGGGGGGACCTACAATGAGCAGTTCTTC | CASSLRASGGTYNEQFF
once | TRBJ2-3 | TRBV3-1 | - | TGTGCCAGCAGCGCTCGGGGACTCACCACAGATACGCAGTATTTT | CASSARGLTTDTQYF
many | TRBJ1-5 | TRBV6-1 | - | TGTGCCAGCCGAGGCGGGGGTAATCAGCCCCAGCATTTT | CASRGGGNQPQHF
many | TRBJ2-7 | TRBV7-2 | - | TGTGCCAGCAGCTTAGCGATTTTCGGGGAGAAGCCGTACTTC | CASSLAIFGEKPYF
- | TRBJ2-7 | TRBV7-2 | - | TGTGCCAGCAGCCCTTCGGTGGTAGGCCGCTACGAGCAGTACTTC | CASSPSVVGRYEQYF
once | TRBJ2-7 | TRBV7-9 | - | TGTGCCAGCAGTGTCCAGCCTACGGGCGAGCAGTACTTC | CASSVQPTGEQYF
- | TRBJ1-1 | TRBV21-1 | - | TGTGCCAGCAGCAAAGCGCTAAGAGACAGCCAGACAGCTTTCTTT | CASSKALRDSQTAFF
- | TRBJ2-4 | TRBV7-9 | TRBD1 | TGTGCCAGCAGCTACGAGACCCTGGGACAGAGAAAAAACATTCAGTACTTC | CASSYETLGQRKNIQYF
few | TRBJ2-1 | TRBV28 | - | TGTGCCAGCAGTTTACGAGGGGGGCTCTCCGCCAATGAGCAGTTCTTC | CASSLRGGLSANEQFF
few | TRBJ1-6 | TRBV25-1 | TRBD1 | TGTGCCAGCAAACAGGGGACATCGAGCTCACCCCTCCACTTT | CASKQGTSSSPLHF
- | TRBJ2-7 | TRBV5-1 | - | TGCGCCAGCAGACAATCAGGGACGGGCGAGCAGTACTTC | CASRQSGTGEQYF
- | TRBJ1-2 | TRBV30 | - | TGTGCCTGGAGTCTCAGGGGAAGGGACTATGGCTACACCTTC | CAWSLRGRDYGYTF
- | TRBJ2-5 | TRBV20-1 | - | TGCAGTGCTAGTCGGGTTGAGACCCAGTACTTC | CSASRVETQYF
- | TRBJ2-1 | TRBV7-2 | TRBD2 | TGTGCCAGCAGCTCCCTTAGCGGGAGAGCTTACAATGGGCAGTTCTTC | CASSSLSGRAYNGQFF
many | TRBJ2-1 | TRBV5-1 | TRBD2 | TGCGCCAGCAGCTTAGCGGGGGACTATGAGCAGTTCTTC | CASSLAGDYEQFF
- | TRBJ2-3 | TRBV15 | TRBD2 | TGTGCCACCAGCAGACAGGCTAGCGGGATCACAGATACGCAGTATTTT | CATSRQASGITDTQYF
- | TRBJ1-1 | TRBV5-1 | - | TGCGCCAGCAGGGAAAGAGGACAAAGTTCTGAAGCTTTCTTT | CASRERGQSSEAFF
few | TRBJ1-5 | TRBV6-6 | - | TGTGCCAGCAAAATCCGACAGGACAATCAGCCCCAGCATTTT | CASKIRQDNQPQHF
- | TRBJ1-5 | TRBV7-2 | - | TGTGCCAGCAGCCGGACTCAGGGAGGCACCCAGCATTTT | CASSRTQGGTQHF
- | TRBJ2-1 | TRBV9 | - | TGTGCCAGCAGCGCTTCTCCCGGAGGGTACAATGAGCAGTTCTTC | CASSASPGGYNEQFF
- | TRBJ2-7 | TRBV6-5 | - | TGTGCCAGCAGTCGGCCAGGAGTCTCCTACGAGCAGTACTTC | CASSRPGVSYEQYF
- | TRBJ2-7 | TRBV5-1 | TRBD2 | TGCGCCAGCAGCCCGGGACTAGCCTATAATGAGCAGTACTTC | CASSPGLAYNEQYF
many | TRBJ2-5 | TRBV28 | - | TGTGCCAGCAGTTCCCAGGGGCCTGAGACCCAGTACTTC | CASSSQGPETQYF
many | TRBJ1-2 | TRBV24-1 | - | TGTGCCACCAGACTAGCCGGGGGGTATGGCTACACCTTC | CATRLAGGYGYTF
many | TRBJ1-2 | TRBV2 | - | TGTGCCAGCAACCCGGCCCTCGGCTCGAGTGGCTACACCTTC | CASNPALGSSGYTF
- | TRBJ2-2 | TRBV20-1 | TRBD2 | TGCAGTGCTAGAGATCCGAGCGGGGGGGTGAGGACCGGGGAGCTGTTTTTT | CSARDPSGGVRTGELFF
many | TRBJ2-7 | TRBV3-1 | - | TGTGCCAGCAGCCAAGATCTGGGGACACCCGAGCAGTACTTC | CASSQDLGTPEQYF
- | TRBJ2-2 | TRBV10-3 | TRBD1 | TGTGCCATCAGTGCGCACAGGGGATGGAACACCGGGGAGCTGTTTTTT | CAISAHRGWNTGELFF
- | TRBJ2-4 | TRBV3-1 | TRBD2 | TGTGCCAGCAGCCAAGGACTAGCGGGATCCGGTGAGCAGTACTTC | CASSQGLAGSGEQYF
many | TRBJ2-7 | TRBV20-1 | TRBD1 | TGCAGTGCTAGAGACCGGGACAGTCTCTACGAGCAGTACTTC | CSARDRDSLYEQYF
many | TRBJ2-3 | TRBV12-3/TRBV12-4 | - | TGTGCCAGCAGTTTAGGGCCTTGGGGGGATACGCAGTATTTT | CASSLGPWGDTQYF
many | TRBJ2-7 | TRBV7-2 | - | TGTGCCAGCAGCTTTAGGACTACCTCCTACGAGCAGTACTTC | CASSFRTTSYEQYF
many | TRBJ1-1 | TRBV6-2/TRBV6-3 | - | TGTGCCAGCACAGATCGGGCAGACAACACTGAAGCTTTCTTT | CASTDRADNTEAFF
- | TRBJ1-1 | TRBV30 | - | TGTGCCTCCGCGGTACCCCCGAACACTGAAGCTTTCTTT | CASAVPPNTEAFF
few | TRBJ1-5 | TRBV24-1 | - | TGTGCCACCAGTGACCCCCGCGGGGGAGGTCAGCCCCAGCATTTT | CATSDPRGGGQPQHF
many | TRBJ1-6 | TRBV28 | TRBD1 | TGTGCCAGCAGTGTGTCAGGGACAGGCTATAATTCACCCCTCCACTTT | CASSVSGTGYNSPLHF
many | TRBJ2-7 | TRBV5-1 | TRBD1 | TGCGCCAGCAGCTCGGGACAGGCAACACGGGAGCAGTACTTC | CASSSGQATREQYF
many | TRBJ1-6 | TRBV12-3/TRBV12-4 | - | TGTGCCAGCTCTCCCCAGGGTTGGAATTCACCCCTCCACTTT | CASSPQGWNSPLHF
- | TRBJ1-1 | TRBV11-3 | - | TGTGCCAGCAGCTTAGGGATGGGGACTGAAGCTTTCTTT | CASSLGMGTEAFF
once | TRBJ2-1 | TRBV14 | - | TGTGCCAGCAGCAAAGATGAATGGAGCGGCTACAATGAGCAGTTCTTC | CASSKDEWSGYNEQFF
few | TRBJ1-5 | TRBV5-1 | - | TGCGCCAGCAGCCCCTCGGGGGCGGATCAGCCCCAGCATTTT | CASSPSGADQPQHF
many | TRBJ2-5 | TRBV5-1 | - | TGTGCCAGCAGTTCCCAAGAGACCCAGTACTTC | CASSSQETQYF
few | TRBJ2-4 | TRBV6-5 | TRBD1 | TGTGCCAGCAGTTACTCCCCGGGACAGGCCCAAGGAAACATTCAGTACTTC | CASSYSPGQAQGNIQYF
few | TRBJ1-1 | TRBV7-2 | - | TGTGCCAGCAGCTTCCTTCGGGGCGCTGAAGCTTTCTTT | CASSFLRGAEAFF
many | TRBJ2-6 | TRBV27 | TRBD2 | TGTGCCAGCAGGGCGGGGGTTGGGGCCAACGTCCTGACTTTC | CASRAGVGANVLTF
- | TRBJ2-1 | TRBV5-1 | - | TGCGCCAGCAGCTTGTATAAAGGGGCCCCATCCTACAATGAGCAGTTCTTC | CASSLYKGAPSYNEQFF
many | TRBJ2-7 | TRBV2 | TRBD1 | TGTGCCAGCGGCCGGGACAGGTTCTACGAGCAGTACTTC | CASGRDRFYEQYF
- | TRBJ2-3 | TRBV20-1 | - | TGCAGTGCTAGAGTCCGGGGAGGCCCAAGCACAGATACGCAGTATTTT | CSARVRGGPSTDTQYF
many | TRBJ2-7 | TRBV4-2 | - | TGTGCCAGCAGCCAAGCCCCCGGGTCCGCCTACGAGCAGTACTTC | CASSQAPGSAYEQYF
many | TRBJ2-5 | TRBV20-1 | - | TGCAGTGCCGACGGAGGGTACGGGGAGACCCAGTACTTC | CSADGGYGETQYF
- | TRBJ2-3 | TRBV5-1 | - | TGCGCCAGTGAAATGCTAGGGGCTGCAGATACGCAGTATTTT | CASEMLGAADTQYF